The sequence of this T cell receptor beta chain was determined in a study of metastatic and nonmetastatic thyroid tumors. Thyroid surgery was preceded by no treatment in any patient. The study, taken as a whole, reports: Patients with malignant thyroid tumors reportedly had significantly higher TCR beta diversity than those with benign nodules, in blood and tumor.

The germline CDR1 and CDR2 sequences are SNHLY and FYNNEI. Trimming stripped 4 bases from V and 3 bases from J, with 14 bases between. The CDR3 has 15 amino acids. Original processing notes: Clinicopathological groups differed in CDR3, with these differences serving to build a distant-metastasis classifier for papillary thyroid cancer. With MiXCR, TCRdb reprocessed the PCR reads. The V and J calls come from TCRdb's annotation, not from the publication. The sample shows 9,600 or so clones, approximately 11% of them seen only once. By sample fraction, this clone is medium-sized. Its target is not known. This sequence was found in a female donor with papillary thyroid cancer or a benign thyroid nodule (not recorded which). Some clones in this sample may be carry-over from other donors' samples. The rearrangement joins TRBV2 to TRBJ2-3, with D uncertain. The sample was tumor tissue. The DNA for the CDR3 is TGTGCCAGCAGTGTAGGGATCGGTAGAACAGATACGCAGTATTTT. Its protein product is CASSVGIGRTDTQYF.